This TCR beta chain originates from a study of cytotoxic CD8 clonotypes in ibrutinib-treated CLL. For the study at large: 24 partial and 2 complete responses; at median roughly 68 months, about 14 remitted, some 12 progressed.

For this clone: Its specificity is not known.

Target depth was 1 in 200,000 to 1 in 1 million T cells, about 10x per clonotype. The protocol was immunoSEQ multiplex PCR, while the TCRdb copy is restricted to in-frame clones and leaves out a portion. The sample has tens of thousands of clones; 55% to 65% are singletons. Trimming cost V 6 bases and J 4 bases; bases outside gene matches: 9. Germline V gene data show CDR1 as MNHNS and CDR2 as SASEGT. This CDR3 region has 15 residues. Overall study findings and caveats: Before falling back toward baseline at progression, clonality had risen at the time of ibrutinib response. The study found baseline clonality above age-matched healthy donors, tracking circulating CD8+ T-cell counts.

The source was PBMCs, collected after 24 months of ibrutinib treatment. This chain uses TRBV6-1 with TRBJ1-2, with 9 bases fitting TRBD1. This sequence was found in a human donor with chronic lymphocytic leukemia. CDR3 nucleotides: TGTGCCAGCAGCCCTACAGGGGGCAAGAGCTATGGCTACACCTTC. Its protein product is CASSPTGGKSYGYTF.